This T cell receptor (beta chain) appears in the sequencing data of a study of identical twins. Study-wide results and caveats: Zero-insertion analyses were open to partial confounding by invariant MAIT and iNKT cells. There was more out-of-frame TCR alpha sharing in monozygotic twins than models estimated.

The trim removed 7 bases at V and 2 bases at J, leaving 12 bases unmatched. The CDR3 runs 16 residues. This clonotype was seen ten or more times. Its target is unknown. Each CDR3 protein is one row after TCRdb ran MiXCR on the 5' RACE reads. The data show 240,000 or so distinct CDR3 sequences, about 10% seen once. The origin of this receptor is a man between 50 and 59 years old in good health. Specimen: memory T cells sorted from blood. The chain joins TRBV12-3 or TRBV12-4 to TRBJ2-7, with 9 bases lining up with TRBD2. The CDR3 sequence: CASTNSLTSGAYEQYF. DNA for the CDR3: TGTGCCAGCACTAACTCTTTGACTAGCGGCGCCTACGAGCAGTACTTC.